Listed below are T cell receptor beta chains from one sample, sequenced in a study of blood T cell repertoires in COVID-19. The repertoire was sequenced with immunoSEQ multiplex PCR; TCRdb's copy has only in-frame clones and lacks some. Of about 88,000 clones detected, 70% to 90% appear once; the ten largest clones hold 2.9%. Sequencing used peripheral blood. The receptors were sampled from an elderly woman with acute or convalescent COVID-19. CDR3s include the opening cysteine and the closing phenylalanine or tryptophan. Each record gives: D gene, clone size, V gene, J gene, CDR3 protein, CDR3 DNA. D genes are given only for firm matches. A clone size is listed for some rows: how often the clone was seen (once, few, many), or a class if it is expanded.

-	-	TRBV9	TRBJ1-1	CASNPEGHTNTEAFF	TGTGCCAGCAACCCAGAGGGACATACAAACACTGAAGCTTTCTTT
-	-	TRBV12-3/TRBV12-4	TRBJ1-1	CASSLATGMVAFF	TGTGCCAGCAGTTTAGCGACAGGAATGGTCGCTTTCTTT
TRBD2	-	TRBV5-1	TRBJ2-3	CASSLQLAGGDTQYF	TGCGCCAGCAGCTTGCAGCTAGCGGGGGGGGATACGCAGTATTTT
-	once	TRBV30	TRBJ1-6	CAWSAPFLPLHF	TGTGCCTGGAGTGCCCCTTTTTTACCCCTCCACTTT
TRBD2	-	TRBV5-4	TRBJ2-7	CASSLLSVRSGRSWEQYF	TGTGCCAGCAGCTTGTTATCAGTCCGTAGCGGGAGAAGTTGGGAGCAGTACTTC
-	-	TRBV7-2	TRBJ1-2	CASSYDRSHYGYTF	TGTGCCAGCAGCTACGACAGGTCCCACTATGGCTACACCTTC
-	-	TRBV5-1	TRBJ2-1	CASSLQGGDGNEQFF	TGCGCCAGCAGCTTGCAAGGAGGGGACGGCAATGAGCAGTTCTTC
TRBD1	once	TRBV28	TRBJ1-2	CASQYPGTAYGYTF	TGTGCCAGCCAATATCCCGGGACAGCCTATGGCTACACCTTC
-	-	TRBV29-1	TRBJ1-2	CSVESQRGIHGYTF	TGCAGCGTTGAAAGTCAGAGGGGGATTCATGGCTACACCTTC
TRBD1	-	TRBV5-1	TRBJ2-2	CASSGQGITGELFF	TGCGCCAGCAGCGGACAGGGGATCACCGGGGAGCTGTTTTTT
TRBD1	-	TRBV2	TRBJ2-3	CASSPGQGTDTQYF	TGTGCCAGCTCTCCGGGACAGGGAACAGATACGCAGTATTTT
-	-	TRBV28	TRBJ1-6	CASSYRDNSPLHF	TGTGCCAGCAGCTACAGGGACAATTCACCCCTCCACTTT
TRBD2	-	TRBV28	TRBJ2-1	CASSLPGLAGYNEQFF	TGTGCCAGCAGTTTACCCGGACTAGCGGGGTACAATGAGCAGTTCTTC
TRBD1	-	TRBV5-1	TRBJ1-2	CASSLEGQGYGYTF	TGCGCCAGCAGCTTGGAAGGACAGGGGTATGGCTACACCTTC
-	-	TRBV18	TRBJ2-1	CASSPGVPSYNEQFF	TGTGCCAGCTCACCAGGAGTTCCCTCCTACAATGAGCAGTTCTTC
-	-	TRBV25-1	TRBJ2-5	CASSAPRVQETQYF	TGTGCCAGTTCGGCACCGAGGGTCCAAGAGACCCAGTACTTC
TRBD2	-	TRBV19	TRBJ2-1	CASSTPSGRSYNEQFF	TGTGCCAGTAGTACCCCCTCCGGGAGGTCCTACAATGAGCAGTTCTTC
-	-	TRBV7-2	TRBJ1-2	CASSPDSHSFYTF	TGTGCCAGCAGCCCGGACAGTCACAGTTTCTACACCTTC
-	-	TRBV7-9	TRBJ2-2	CASSLPLFPGVLTGELFF	TGTGCCAGCAGCTTACCTCTTTTTCCGGGGGTGCTTACCGGGGAGCTGTTTTTT
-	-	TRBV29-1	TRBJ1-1	CSTPGQGFGLGTEAFF	TGCAGCACCCCAGGGCAGGGTTTTGGTTTGGGCACTGAAGCTTTCTTT
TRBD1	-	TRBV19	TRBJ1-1	CASSTGRGPSNTEAFF	TGTGCCAGTAGTACCGGCAGGGGGCCCTCGAACACTGAAGCTTTCTTT
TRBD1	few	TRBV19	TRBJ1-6	CASSIRRQGVGSPLHF	TGTGCCAGTAGTATAAGGAGACAGGGAGTCGGATCACCCCTCCACTTT
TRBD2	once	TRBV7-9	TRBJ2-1	CASSLLAGGLTEQFF	TGTGCCAGCAGCTTACTAGCGGGAGGTCTCACTGAGCAGTTCTTC
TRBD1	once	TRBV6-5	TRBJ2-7	CASRGTGGPYEQYF	TGTGCCAGCAGGGGGACAGGGGGACCCTACGAGCAGTACTTC
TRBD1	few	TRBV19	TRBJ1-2	CASSAPGTALYGYTF	TGTGCCAGTAGTGCCCCCGGGACAGCGCTATATGGCTACACCTTC
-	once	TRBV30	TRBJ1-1	CAWSPLALNTEAFF	TGTGCCTGGAGTCCTTTAGCTCTGAACACTGAAGCTTTCTTT
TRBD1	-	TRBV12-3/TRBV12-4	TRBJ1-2	CASGTQGAYGYTF	TGTGCCAGCGGGACCCAGGGGGCCTATGGCTACACCTTC
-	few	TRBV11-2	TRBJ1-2	CASSLSYGYTF	TGTGCCAGTTCTCTGAGCTATGGCTACACCTTC
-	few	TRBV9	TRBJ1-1	CASSPRRSTEAFF	TGTGCCAGCAGCCCCCGTAGGAGCACTGAAGCTTTCTTT
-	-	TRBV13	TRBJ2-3	CASSLGTASTDTQYF	TGTGCCAGCAGCTTGGGTACAGCTAGCACAGATACGCAGTATTTT
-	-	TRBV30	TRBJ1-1	CAWISGPTEAFF	TGTGCCTGGATTTCAGGGCCCACTGAAGCTTTCTTT
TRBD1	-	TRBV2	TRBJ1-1	CASSDDRGTEAFF	TGTGCCAGCAGTGACGACAGGGGCACTGAAGCTTTCTTT
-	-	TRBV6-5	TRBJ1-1	CASGQPNTEAFF	TGTGCCAGCGGACAGCCGAACACTGAAGCTTTCTTT
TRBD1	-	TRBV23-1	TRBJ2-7	CASSHSGQGDEQYF	TGCGCCAGCAGTCATAGCGGACAGGGGGACGAGCAGTACTTC
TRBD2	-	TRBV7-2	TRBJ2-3	CASRKRDYTDTQYF	TGTGCCAGCAGGAAAAGGGACTACACAGATACGCAGTATTTT
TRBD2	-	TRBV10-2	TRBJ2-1	CASRLAGGTYNEQFF	TGCGCCAGCAGGCTAGCGGGAGGAACCTACAATGAGCAGTTCTTC
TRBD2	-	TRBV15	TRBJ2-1	CATSRDSSGGFNEQFF	TGTGCCACCAGCAGAGATTCTAGCGGGGGGTTCAATGAGCAGTTCTTC
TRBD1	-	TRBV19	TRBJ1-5	CASRTRGRSNQPQHF	TGTGCCAGTAGGACCAGGGGGCGCAGCAATCAGCCCCAGCATTTT
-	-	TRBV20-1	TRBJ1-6	CSASPQGGSPLHF	TGCAGTGCTAGTCCGCAGGGTGGATCACCCCTCCACTTT
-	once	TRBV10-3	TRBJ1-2	CAISETANYGYTF	TGTGCCATCAGTGAGACAGCTAACTATGGCTACACCTTC
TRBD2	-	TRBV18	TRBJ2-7	CASSTASGSYEQYF	TGTGCCAGCTCAACGGCTAGCGGCTCCTACGAGCAGTACTTC
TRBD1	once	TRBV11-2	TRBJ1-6	CASSFRTQGGGVNSPLHF	TGTGCCAGCAGCTTCAGGACGCAAGGAGGGGGCGTTAATTCACCCCTCCACTTT